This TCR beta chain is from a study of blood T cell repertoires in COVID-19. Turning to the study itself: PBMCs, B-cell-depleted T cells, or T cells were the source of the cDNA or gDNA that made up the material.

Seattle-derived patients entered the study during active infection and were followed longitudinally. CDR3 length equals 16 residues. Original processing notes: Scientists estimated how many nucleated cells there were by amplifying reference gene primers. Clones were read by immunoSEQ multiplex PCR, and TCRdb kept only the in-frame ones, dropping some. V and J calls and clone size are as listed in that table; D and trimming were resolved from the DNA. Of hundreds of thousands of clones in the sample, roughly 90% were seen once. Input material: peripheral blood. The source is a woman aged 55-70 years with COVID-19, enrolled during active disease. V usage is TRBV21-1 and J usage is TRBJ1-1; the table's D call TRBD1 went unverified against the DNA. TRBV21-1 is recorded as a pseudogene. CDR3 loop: CASSPRKGGHNTEAFF. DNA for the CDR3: TGTGCCAGCAGCCCGAGGAAAGGGGGCCATAACACTGAAGCTTTCTTT.